This TCR beta chain was profiled in a study of cytomegalovirus exposure and HLA in healthy donors. Germline V gene sequence: CDR1 GTSNPN, CDR2 SVGIG (reference sequence). V lost 1 base, J lost 5 bases, and 6 bases lay in between. The CDR3 runs to 11 residues. Study-wide results and caveats: The authors judged a highly shared variant cluster likely a sequencing artifact. As immune exposure information, only CMV serostatus was available. Using a false discovery rate of 0.05, a later analysis showed that approximately 17,000 TCR beta sequences were associated with HLA alleles. A later analysis showed that HLA-associated TCR beta chains had undergone more clonal expansion than equally common others.

On this clone: Its specificity is not known.

PCR primers comprised 60 Vbeta and 13 Jbeta primers. Here immunoSEQ multiplex PCR was the method, and the copy in TCRdb shows in-frame clones only, minus some. The sample lists over 150,000 clones, just under 85% seen once, with around 5% in the top ten. The sample taken for sequencing was PBMCs. The chain employs TRBV30 and TRBJ2-7, with D hard to call. This TCR derives from a girl aged 5-17 years in good health and CMV-seropositive. The CDR3 region has the DNA TGTGCCTGGAGTGCGAGTAACGAGCAGTACTTC. This sequence encodes CAWSASNEQYF.